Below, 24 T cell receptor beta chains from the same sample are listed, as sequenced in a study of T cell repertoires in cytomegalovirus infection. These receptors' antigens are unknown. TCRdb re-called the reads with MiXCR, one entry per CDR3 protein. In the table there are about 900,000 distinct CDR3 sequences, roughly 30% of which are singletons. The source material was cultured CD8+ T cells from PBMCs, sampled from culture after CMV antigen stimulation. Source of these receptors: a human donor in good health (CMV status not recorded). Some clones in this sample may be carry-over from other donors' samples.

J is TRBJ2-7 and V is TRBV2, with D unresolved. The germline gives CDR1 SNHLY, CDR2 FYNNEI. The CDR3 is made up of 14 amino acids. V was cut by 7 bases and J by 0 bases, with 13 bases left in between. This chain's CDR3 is CASTAPESSYEQYV. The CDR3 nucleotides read TGTGCCAGCACTGCACCGGAGAGCTCCTACGAGCAGTACGTC.

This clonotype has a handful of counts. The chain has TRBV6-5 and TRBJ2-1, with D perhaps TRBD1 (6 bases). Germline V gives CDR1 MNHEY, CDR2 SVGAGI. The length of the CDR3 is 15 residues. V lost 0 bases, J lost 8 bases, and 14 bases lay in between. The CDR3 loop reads CASSYSYYRDDEQFF. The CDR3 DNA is TGTGCCAGCAGTTACTCGTATTACAGGGATGATGAGCAGTTCTTC.

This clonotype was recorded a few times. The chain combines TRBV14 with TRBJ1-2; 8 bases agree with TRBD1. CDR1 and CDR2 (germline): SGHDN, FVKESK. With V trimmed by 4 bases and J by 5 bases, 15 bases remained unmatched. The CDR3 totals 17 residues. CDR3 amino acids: CASSPLATGGRGYGYTF. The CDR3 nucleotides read TGTGCCAGCAGCCCGCTTGCAACAGGGGGACGAGGGTATGGCTACACCTTC.

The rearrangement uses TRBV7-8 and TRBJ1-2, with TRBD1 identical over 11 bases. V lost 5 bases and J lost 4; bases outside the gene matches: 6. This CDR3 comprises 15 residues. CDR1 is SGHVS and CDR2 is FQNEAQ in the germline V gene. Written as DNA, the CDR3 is TGTGCCAGCAGCGAGGACAGGGGGCGAACCTATGGCTACACCTTC. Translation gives CASSEDRGRTYGYTF.

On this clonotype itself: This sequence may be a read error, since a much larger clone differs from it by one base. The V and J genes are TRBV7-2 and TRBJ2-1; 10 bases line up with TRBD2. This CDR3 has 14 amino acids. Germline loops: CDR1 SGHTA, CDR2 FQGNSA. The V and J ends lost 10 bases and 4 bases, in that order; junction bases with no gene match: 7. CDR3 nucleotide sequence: TGTGCCAACAAAGGACTAGCGGCGTACAATGAGCAGTTCTTC. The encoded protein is CANKGLAAYNEQFF.

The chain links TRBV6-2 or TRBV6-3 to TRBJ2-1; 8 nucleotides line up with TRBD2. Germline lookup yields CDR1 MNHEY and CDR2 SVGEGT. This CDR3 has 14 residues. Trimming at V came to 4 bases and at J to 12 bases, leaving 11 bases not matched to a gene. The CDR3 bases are TGTGCCAGCAGTTCTTACGGGGGGGCCCTTGGGCAGTTCTTC. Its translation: CASSSYGGALGQFF.

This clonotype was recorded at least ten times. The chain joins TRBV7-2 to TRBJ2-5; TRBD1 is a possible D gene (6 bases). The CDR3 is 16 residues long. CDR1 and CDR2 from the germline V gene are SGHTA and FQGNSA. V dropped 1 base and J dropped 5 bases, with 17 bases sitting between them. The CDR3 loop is CASSLGGPLLGETQYF. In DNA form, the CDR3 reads TGTGCCAGCAGCTTAGGGGGGCCACTCCTCGGGGAGACCCAGTACTTC.

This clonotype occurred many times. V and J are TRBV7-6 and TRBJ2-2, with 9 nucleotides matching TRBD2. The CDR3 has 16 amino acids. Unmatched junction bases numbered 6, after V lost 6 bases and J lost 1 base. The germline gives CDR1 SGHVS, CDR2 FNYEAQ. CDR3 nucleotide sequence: TGTGCCAGCAGTTACTTAGCGGGGGTGAACACCGGGGAGCTGTTTTTT. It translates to CASSYLAGVNTGELFF. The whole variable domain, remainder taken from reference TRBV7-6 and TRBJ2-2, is GAGVSQSPRYKVTKRGQDVALRCDPISGHVSLYWYRQALGQGPEFLTYFNYEAQQDKSGLPNDRFSAERPEGSISTLTIQRTEQRDSAMYRCASSYLAGVNTGELFFGEGSRLTVL.

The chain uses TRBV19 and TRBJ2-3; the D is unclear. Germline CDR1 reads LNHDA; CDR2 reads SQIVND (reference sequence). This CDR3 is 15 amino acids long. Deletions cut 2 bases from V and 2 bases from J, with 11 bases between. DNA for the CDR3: TGTGCCAGTAGTATATACCTTCGGAACACAGATACGCAGTATTTT. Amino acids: CASSIYLRNTDTQYF.

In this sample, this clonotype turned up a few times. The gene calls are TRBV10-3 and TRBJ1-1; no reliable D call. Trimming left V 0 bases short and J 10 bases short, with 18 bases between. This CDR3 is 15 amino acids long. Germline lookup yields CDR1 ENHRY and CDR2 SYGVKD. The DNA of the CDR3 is TGTGCCATCAGTGAGTCGTATGAGAACTCGATTCTAGCTTTCTTT. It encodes CAISESYENSILAFF.

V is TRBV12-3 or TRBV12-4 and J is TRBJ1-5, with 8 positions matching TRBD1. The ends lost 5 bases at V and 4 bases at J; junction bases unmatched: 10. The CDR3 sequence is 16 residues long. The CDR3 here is CASSTRDRGPNQPQHF. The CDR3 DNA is TGTGCCAGCAGTACGAGAGACAGGGGACCAAATCAGCCCCAGCATTTT.

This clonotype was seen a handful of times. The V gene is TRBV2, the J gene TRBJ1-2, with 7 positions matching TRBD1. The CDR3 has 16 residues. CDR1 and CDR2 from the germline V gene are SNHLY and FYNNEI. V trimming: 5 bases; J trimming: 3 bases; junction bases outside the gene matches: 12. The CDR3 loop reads CASSSRPDRTDYGYTF. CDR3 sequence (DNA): TGTGCCAGCAGTTCTCGTCCGGACAGGACCGACTATGGCTACACCTTC.

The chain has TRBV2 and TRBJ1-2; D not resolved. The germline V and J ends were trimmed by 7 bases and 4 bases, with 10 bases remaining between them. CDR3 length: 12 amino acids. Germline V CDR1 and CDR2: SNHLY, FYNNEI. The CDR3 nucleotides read TGTGCCAGCACCGGTTCCTCCTATGGCTACACCTTC. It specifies CASTGSSYGYTF.

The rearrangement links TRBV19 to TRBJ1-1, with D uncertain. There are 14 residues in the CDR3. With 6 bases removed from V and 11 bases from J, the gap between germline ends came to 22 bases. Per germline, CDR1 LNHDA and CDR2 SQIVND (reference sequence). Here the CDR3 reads CASSNAPPSAGAFF. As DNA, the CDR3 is TGTGCCAGTAGCAATGCCCCCCCTTCCGCCGGGGCTTTCTTT.

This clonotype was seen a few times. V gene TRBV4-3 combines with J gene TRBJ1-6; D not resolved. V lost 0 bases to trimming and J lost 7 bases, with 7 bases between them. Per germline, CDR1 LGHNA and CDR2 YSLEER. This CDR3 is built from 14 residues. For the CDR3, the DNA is TGCGCCAGCAGCCAAGATAGTGGGAATTCACCCCTCCACTTT. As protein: CASSQDSGNSPLHF.

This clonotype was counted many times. The CDR3: CASSYSGGLAGGIYNEQFF. Written as DNA, the CDR3 is TGTGCCAGCAGTTACTCGGGGGGACTAGCGGGGGGTATTTACAATGAGCAGTTCTTC. The rearrangement joins TRBV6-5 to TRBJ2-1; 15 bases fit TRBD2. From germline, CDR1 is MNHEY and CDR2 SVGAGI. With V trimmed by 0 bases and J by 4 bases, 7 bases remained unmatched. This CDR3 is built from 19 residues.

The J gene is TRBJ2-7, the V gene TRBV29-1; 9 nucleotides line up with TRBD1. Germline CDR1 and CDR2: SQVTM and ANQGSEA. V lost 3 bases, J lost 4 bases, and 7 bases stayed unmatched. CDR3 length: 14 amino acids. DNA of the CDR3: TGCAGCGTTGAGACAGGGGGAAACGCATACGAGCAGTACTTC. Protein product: CSVETGGNAYEQYF.

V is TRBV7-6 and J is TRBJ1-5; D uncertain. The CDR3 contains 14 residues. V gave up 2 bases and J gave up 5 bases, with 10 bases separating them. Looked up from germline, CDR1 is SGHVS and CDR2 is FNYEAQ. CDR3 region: CASSLLGWDQPQHF. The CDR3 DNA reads TGTGCCAGCAGCTTACTGGGTTGGGATCAGCCCCAGCATTTT.

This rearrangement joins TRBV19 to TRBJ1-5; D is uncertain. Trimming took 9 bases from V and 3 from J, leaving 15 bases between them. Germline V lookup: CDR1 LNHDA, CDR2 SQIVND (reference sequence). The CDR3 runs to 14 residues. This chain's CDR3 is CASAWELNNQPQHF. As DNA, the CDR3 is TGTGCCAGCGCCTGGGAGTTGAACAATCAGCCCCAGCATTTT.

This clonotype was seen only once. This CDR3 is CASSPGGNVLTF. CDR3 bases: TGTGCCAGCAGTCCTGGAGGCAACGTCCTGACTTTC. The rearrangement links TRBV12-3 or TRBV12-4 to TRBJ2-6; TRBD2 is a possible D gene (5 bases). Trimming cost V 5 bases and J 9 bases, with 8 bases left between them. This CDR3 has 12 residues.

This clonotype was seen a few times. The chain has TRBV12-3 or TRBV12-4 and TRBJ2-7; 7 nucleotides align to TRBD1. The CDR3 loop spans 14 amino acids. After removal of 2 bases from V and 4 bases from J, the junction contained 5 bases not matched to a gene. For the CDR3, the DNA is TGTGCCAGCAGTTTATTCAAGGGGGCATACGAGCAGTACTTC. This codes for CASSLFKGAYEQYF.

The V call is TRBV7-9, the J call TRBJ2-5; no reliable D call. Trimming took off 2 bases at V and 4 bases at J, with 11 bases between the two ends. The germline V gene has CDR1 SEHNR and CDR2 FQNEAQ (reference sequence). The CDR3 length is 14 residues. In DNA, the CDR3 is TGTGCCAGCAGCTTATGGACCCCAGGAGAGACCCAGTACTTC. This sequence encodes CASSLWTPGETQYF.

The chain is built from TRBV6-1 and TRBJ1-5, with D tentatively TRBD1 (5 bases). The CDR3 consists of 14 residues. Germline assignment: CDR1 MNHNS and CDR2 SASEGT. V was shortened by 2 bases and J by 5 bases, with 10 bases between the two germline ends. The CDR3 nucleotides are TGTGCCAGCAGTGAAAAAACGACAGATCAGCCCCAGCATTTT. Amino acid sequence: CASSEKTTDQPQHF.

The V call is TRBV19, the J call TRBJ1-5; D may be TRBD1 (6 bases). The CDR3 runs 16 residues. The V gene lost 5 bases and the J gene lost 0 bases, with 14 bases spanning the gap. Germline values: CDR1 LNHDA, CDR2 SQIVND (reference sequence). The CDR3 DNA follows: TGTGCCAGTAGTCCTCGAAGACAGGTTAGCAATCAGCCCCAGCATTTT. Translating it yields CASSPRRQVSNQPQHF.